This TCR beta chain was recovered during a study of shared clonotypes between healthy human individuals. The wider study: Contributing individuals were a couple of females and a few males aged 18 to 49.

Regarding the study as a whole: Researchers found naive subsets generally carried larger estimated richness than memory subsets. Clonotype sharing among donors was thought likely to change with sequencing depth.

The CDR3 sequence is 13 residues long. The germline CDR1 and CDR2 sequences are WNHNN and SYGVQD (reference sequence). V was clipped by 4 bases and J by 9 bases, with 13 bases between them. As handled by the study authors: ImmunoSEQ output held junction-only sequences without quality scores, so filtering differed. Here immunoSEQ multiplex PCR was the method, and the copy in TCRdb shows in-frame clones only, minus some. That table furnishes V, J and clone size, whereas the DNA furnished D and trimming. The table shows around 1.9 million clones, with approximately 94% occurring only once. Worth noting for this clone: The antigen is undetermined.

Naive CD8 cells lacked CD45RO and underwent positive selection for CCR7, leaving out terminally differentiated effector memory CD45RA+ cells. The receptor's source is a man between 18 and 35 years old in good health. Some clones in this sample may be carry-over from other donors' samples. Source material: naive CD8+ T cells from PBMCs. This chain uses TRBV10-1 with TRBJ1-5, with D unclear. The CDR3 loop is CASSAESLGPQHF. The DNA of the CDR3 is TGCGCCAGCAGTGCGGAGTCCCTTGGGCCCCAGCATTTT.